The T cell receptor beta chain described here comes from a study of shared clonotypes between healthy human individuals. Across the study: Donor composition was a couple of women and a few men, aged 18 to 49.

The data were produced by immunoSEQ multiplex PCR, yet TCRdb's version contains in-frame clones alone and is incomplete. Among about 99,000 clones listed, around half were seen once. This clone has more than one count but fewer than ten. The CDR3 runs 14 residues. Trimming cost V 5 bases and J 5 bases; bases outside gene matches: 4. The germline V gene encodes CDR1 KGHSH and CDR2 LQKENI. This chain connects TRBV18 to TRBJ2-1, with 9 nucleotides matching TRBD1. Material for sequencing was PBMCs. The TCR was taken from a woman in her forties in good health. Some clones in this sample may be carry-over from other donors' samples. In DNA form, the CDR3 reads TGTGCCAGCTCAGTCGACAGGGGGAACAATGAGCAGTTCTTC. Its protein product is CASSVDRGNNEQFF.